One sample yielded the 16 T cell receptor beta chains listed below, sequenced in a study of PD-1 blockade in classical Hodgkin lymphoma. Time point here: cycle 4 day 1 (C4D1), after six to seven weeks of nivolumab. No patient escaped relapse after autologous stem cell transplantation, and brentuximab vedotin exposure varied. Here immunoSEQ multiplex PCR was the method, and the copy in TCRdb shows in-frame clones only, minus some. Among some 86,000 clones listed, about nine tenths were seen once. This sample comprised peripheral blood mononuclear cells (PBMCs), obtained before the fourth cycle of nivolumab. These receptors were obtained from a human donor with classical Hodgkin lymphoma.

The rearrangement links TRBV9 to TRBJ2-7, with TRBD1 matching over 7 bases. The junction had 1 base not matched to a gene; V was cut back by 4 bases and J by 0 bases. The germline CDR1 and CDR2 sequences are SGDLS and YYNGEE. CDR3 length equals 13 residues. The CDR3 sequence: CASSRDSSYEQYF. DNA of the CDR3: TGTGCCAGCAGCCGGGACAGCTCCTACGAGCAGTACTTC.

V usage is TRBV5-4 and J usage is TRBJ2-1; D is undetermined. This CDR3 has 16 amino acids. Looked up from germline, CDR1 is SGHNT and CDR2 is YYREEE (reference sequence). V was pared by 0 bases and J by 5 bases, with 15 bases between. CDR3 loop: CASSLEFALTDNEQFF. In DNA form, the CDR3 reads TGTGCCAGCAGCTTGGAATTCGCATTAACGGACAATGAGCAGTTCTTC.

In its sample, this clone was seen a few times. The V gene is TRBV7-2, the J gene TRBJ2-1; 9 bases agree with TRBD2. This CDR3 region has 15 residues. The germline gives CDR1 SGHTA, CDR2 FQGNSA. Losses at the gene ends were 1 base for V and 4 bases for J; bases not matched to a gene: 2. The chain's CDR3 is CASSLVAGGYNEQFF. The CDR3 DNA sequence: TGTGCCAGCAGCTTAGTTGCGGGGGGGTACAATGAGCAGTTCTTC.

The V call is TRBV12-5, the J call TRBJ1-1; possibly TRBD1 for D (5 bases). CDR1 and CDR2 (germline): LGHNT, FRNRAP. The V end was cut by 0 bases, the J end by 1 base, with 18 bases between. This CDR3 is built from 18 residues. The DNA of the CDR3 is TGTGCTAGTGGTTTGGTACGAGGGGAAACCGACCGGAACACTGAAGCTTTCTTT. It yields the protein CASGLVRGETDRNTEAFF.

This chain links TRBV11-2 with TRBJ1-4; D uncertain. Trimming left V 2 bases short and J 8 bases short, with 6 bases between. The CDR3 runs to 12 residues. From germline, CDR1 is SGHAT and CDR2 FQNNGV. The CDR3 sequence is CASSLNEEKLFF. DNA for the CDR3: TGTGCCAGCAGCTTAAACGAGGAAAAACTGTTTTTT.

The DNA for the CDR3 is TGTGCCAGCAGCTTTGACAGGGGAGGCTACGAGCAGTACTTC. Its protein product is CASSFDRGGYEQYF. This chain joins TRBV11-2 and TRBJ2-7; 8 bases line up with TRBD1. V lost 3 bases to trimming and J lost 3 bases; unmatched junction nucleotides: 4. Germline CDR1 reads SGHAT; CDR2 reads FQNNGV. The CDR3 totals 14 residues.

The rearrangement links TRBV28 to TRBJ2-7; 10 bases fit TRBD1. Trimming took 7 bases from V and 4 from J; bases not matched to a gene: 7. Germline V CDR1 and CDR2: MDHEN, SYDVKM. This CDR3 is built from 14 residues. The CDR3 DNA follows: TGTGCCAGCACCAAACCGGGACAGGGGTACGAGCAGTACTTC. The encoded protein is CASTKPGQGYEQYF. The whole variable domain, remainder taken from reference TRBV28 and TRBJ2-7, is DVKVTQSSRYLVKRTGEKVFLECVQDMDHENMFWYRQDPGLGLRLIYFSYDVKMKEKGDIPEGYSVSREKKERFSLILESASTNQTSMYLCASTKPGQGYEQYFGPGTRLTVT.

V and J are TRBV28 and TRBJ2-7; TRBD1 is a possible D gene (7 bases). This CDR3 spans 16 amino acids. V lost 4 bases and J 6 bases, leaving 22 bases between the germline ends. The V gene's germline CDR1 is MDHEN and CDR2 SYDVKM. The CDR3 reads CASSWGSSGGGGEQYF. The CDR3, as DNA: TGTGCCAGCAGTTGGGGAAGTTCAGGAGGGGGCGGCGAGCAGTACTTC.

The CDR3 DNA sequence: TGTGCCTGGAAGGGGGGTGGTGCAACTAATGAAAAACTGTTTTTT. This translates into CAWKGGGATNEKLFF. The chain combines TRBV30 with TRBJ1-4; D possibly corresponds to TRBD1 (6 bases). With 4 bases removed from V and 0 bases from J, the gap between germline ends came to 12 bases. Per germline, CDR1 GTSNPN and CDR2 SVGIG (reference sequence). There are 15 residues in the CDR3.

The chain has TRBV29-1 and TRBJ1-2; 10 positions agree with TRBD1. The ends lost 0 bases at V and 7 bases at J; junction bases unmatched: 8. The CDR3 consists of 15 residues. The germline gives CDR1 SQVTM, CDR2 ANQGSEA. The CDR3 protein is CSVEDSGQGGIGYTF. The DNA for the CDR3 is TGCAGCGTTGAAGATTCCGGACAGGGGGGAATTGGCTACACCTTC. The full variable domain, its missing parts supplied by reference TRBV29-1 and TRBJ1-2, is SAVISQKPSRDICQRGTSLTIQCQVDSQVTMMFWYRQQPGQSLTLIATANQGSEATYESGFVIDKFPISRPNLTFSTLTVSNMSPEDSSIYLCSVEDSGQGGIGYTFGSGTRLTVV.

The rearrangement uses TRBV9 and TRBJ2-1, with a possible D match to TRBD1 (6 bases). The CDR3 is 14 amino acids. The germline CDR1 and CDR2 sequences are SGDLS and YYNGEE. The ends were cut back, 2 bases at V and 7 bases at J, with 13 bases in the middle. The DNA of the CDR3 is TGTGCCAGCAGCGTCAAACAGGGTCGGAATGAGCAGTTCTTC. It encodes CASSVKQGRNEQFF.

CDR3 nucleotides: TGTGCCAGCAGCTTGGTAGGACAGGGCACCGGGGAGCTGTTTTTT. Its translation: CASSLVGQGTGELFF. This chain connects TRBV5-6 to TRBJ2-2; TRBD1 agrees at 8 bases. The CDR3 is made up of 15 amino acids. Germline CDR1 reads SGHDT; CDR2 reads YYEEEE. The V gene end was trimmed by 0 bases and the J gene end by 4 bases; junction bases not matched to a gene: 2.

The J gene is TRBJ1-6, the V gene TRBV7-2; D gene unclear. The CDR3 runs to 17 residues. CDR1 and CDR2 from the germline V gene are SGHTA and FQGNSA. V was cut by 1 base and J by 9 bases, with 19 bases left in between. The DNA of the CDR3 is TGTGCCAGCAGCTTAGGATTGGACCCGGGGAGGTCTTCACCCCTCCACTTT. This encodes CASSLGLDPGRSSPLHF. Using reference TRBV7-2 and TRBJ1-6 for the parts outside the CDR3, the full variable domain is GAGVSQSPSNKVTEKGKDVELRCDPISGHTALYWYRQSLGQGLEFLIYFQGNSAPDKSGLPSDRFSAERTGGSVSTLTIQRTQQEDSAVYLCASSLGLDPGRSSPLHFGNGTRLTVT.

The chain couples TRBV27 to TRBJ1-4, with 7 nucleotides matching TRBD1. Trimming removed 7 bases from V and 0 bases from J; junction bases left unmatched: 8. The CDR3 sequence is 16 residues long. In germline, CDR1 is MNHEY, CDR2 SMNVEV (reference sequence). The CDR3 region is CASKNRQGSTNEKLFF. DNA of the CDR3: TGTGCCAGCAAAAACCGACAGGGCTCAACTAATGAAAAACTGTTTTTT.

The rearrangement joins TRBV19 to TRBJ2-6; TRBD1 matches 7 bases. J was trimmed by 1 base and V by 7 bases; bases with no gene match: 7. Germline loops: CDR1 LNHDA, CDR2 SQIVND (reference sequence). The CDR3 contains 16 residues. The CDR3, as DNA: TGTGCCAGTACCCGGGACAGAACATCTGGGGCCAACGTCCTGACTTTC. Its translation: CASTRDRTSGANVLTF.

This clone has just one count. This CDR3 is CSARDSYEQYF. Written as DNA, the CDR3 is TGCAGTGCTCGGGACTCCTACGAGCAGTACTTC. The chain carries TRBV20-1 and TRBJ2-7; maybe TRBD2 (5 bases). The CDR3 runs 11 residues. The V and J ends lost 5 bases and 0 bases respectively, with 5 bases between them. Germline CDR1 and CDR2: DFQATT and SNEGSKA (reference sequence).